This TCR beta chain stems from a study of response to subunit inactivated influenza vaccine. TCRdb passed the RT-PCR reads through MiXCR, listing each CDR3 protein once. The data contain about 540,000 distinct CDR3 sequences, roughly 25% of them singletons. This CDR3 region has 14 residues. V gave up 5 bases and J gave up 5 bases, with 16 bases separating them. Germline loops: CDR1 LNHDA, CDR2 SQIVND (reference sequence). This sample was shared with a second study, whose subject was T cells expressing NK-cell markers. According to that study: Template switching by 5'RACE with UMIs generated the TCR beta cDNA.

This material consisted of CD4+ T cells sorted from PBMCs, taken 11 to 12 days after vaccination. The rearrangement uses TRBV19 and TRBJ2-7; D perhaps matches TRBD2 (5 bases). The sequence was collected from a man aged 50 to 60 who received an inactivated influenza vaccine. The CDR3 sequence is CASSVRTFLDEQYF. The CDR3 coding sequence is TGTGCCAGTAGTGTACGGACTTTCTTGGACGAGCAGTACTTC.